These 4 T cell receptor beta chains share one sample of origin, sequenced in a study of T cell clonality in common variable immunodeficiency. Data came from immunoSEQ multiplex PCR; TCRdb stores just in-frame clones and leaves some out. The profile covers about 41,000 clones, none occurring a single time. Sequencing was carried out using peripheral blood mononuclear cells. These receptors originate from a person aged 18 to 75 in good health.

This clone has ten or more counts. The read stops 3 residues short of the end of the CDR3; the missing end is completed from the germline J gene. The chain has TRBV11-2 and TRBJ1-6, with 8 bases aligning to TRBD1. The germline gives CDR1 SGHAT, CDR2 FQNNGV. Trimming cost V 3 bases and J 12 bases; bases outside gene matches: 10. The CDR3 spans 15 residues. CDR3 DNA, as far as it was read: TGTGCCAGCAGCTTCAACTCGGACAGGGTTAAACCC. Protein product: CASSFNSDRVKP. The whole CDR3 protein is CASSFNSDRVKPLHF.

This clone showed up many times. Read sequence stops 3 residues before the CDR3 end, and the germline J gene provides the missing end. The J gene is TRBJ1-3, the V gene TRBV28; possibly TRBD1 for D (5 bases). Germline assignment: CDR1 MDHEN and CDR2 SYDVKM. The CDR3 is made up of 15 amino acids. Between the trimmed V and J ends, which lost 6 bases and 2 bases, there was a span of 14 bases. The CDR3 is CASRGRDIPGNTIYF. The CDR3 DNA, read in part, is TGTGCCAGCAGGGGCAGGGATATTCCTGGAAACACC.

This clone was found a few times. The CDR3 end falls 3 residues outside the read, so it is completed with the germline J gene. The V call is TRBV20-1, the J call TRBJ2-1; the D gene is possibly TRBD2 (5 bases). The CDR3 covers 15 residues. The germline V and J ends were trimmed by 6 bases and 1 base, with 16 bases remaining between them. CDR1 DFQATT and CDR2 SNEGSKA come from the germline V gene (reference sequence). CDR3 bases read: TGCAGTGCCAAGTCGGCGGGTATATCCTACAATGAG. It specifies CSAKSAGISYNE. The full CDR3 is CSAKSAGISYNEQFF.

This clone was seen repeatedly, ten times or more. The read ends 3 residues early relative to the CDR3; the germline J gene fills the gap. The chain combines TRBV19 with TRBJ2-6; TRBD1 matches at 10 bases. This CDR3 region has 19 residues. V was clipped by 3 bases and J by 2 bases; unmatched bases: 10. The V gene's germline CDR1 is LNHDA and CDR2 SQIVND (reference sequence). This chain's CDR3 is CASSIGPGQGLTGANVLTF. CDR3 DNA, as far as it was read: TGTGCCAGTAGTATTGGTCCGGGACAGGGGTTGACTGGGGCCAACGTC. Combining the CDR3 with reference TRBV19 and TRBJ2-6 gives the whole variable domain DGGITQSPKYLFRKEGQNVTLSCEQNLNHDAMYWYRQDPGQGLRLIYYSQIVNDFQKGDIAEGYSVSREKKESFPLTVTSAQKNPTAFYLCASSIGPGQGLTGANVLTFGAGSRLTVL.